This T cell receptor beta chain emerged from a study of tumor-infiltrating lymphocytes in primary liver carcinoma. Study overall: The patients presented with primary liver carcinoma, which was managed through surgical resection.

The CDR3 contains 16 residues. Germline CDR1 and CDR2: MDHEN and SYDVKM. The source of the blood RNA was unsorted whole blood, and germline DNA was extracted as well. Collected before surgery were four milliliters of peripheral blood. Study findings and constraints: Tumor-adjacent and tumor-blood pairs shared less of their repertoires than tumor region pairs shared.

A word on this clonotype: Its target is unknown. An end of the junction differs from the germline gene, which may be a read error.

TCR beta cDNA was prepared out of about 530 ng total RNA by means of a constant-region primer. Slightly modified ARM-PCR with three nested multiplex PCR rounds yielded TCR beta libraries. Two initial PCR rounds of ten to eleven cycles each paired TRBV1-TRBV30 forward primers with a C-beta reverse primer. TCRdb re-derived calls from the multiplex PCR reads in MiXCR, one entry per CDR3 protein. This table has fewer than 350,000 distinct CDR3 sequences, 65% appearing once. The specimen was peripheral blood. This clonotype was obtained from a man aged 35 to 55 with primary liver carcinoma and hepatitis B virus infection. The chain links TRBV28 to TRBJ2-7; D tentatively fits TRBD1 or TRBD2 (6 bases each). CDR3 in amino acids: CASSLGGRGGLYGQYF. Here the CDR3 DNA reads TGTGCCAGCAGTTTAGGAGGTCGAGGGGGGCTCTACGGGCAGTATTTC.